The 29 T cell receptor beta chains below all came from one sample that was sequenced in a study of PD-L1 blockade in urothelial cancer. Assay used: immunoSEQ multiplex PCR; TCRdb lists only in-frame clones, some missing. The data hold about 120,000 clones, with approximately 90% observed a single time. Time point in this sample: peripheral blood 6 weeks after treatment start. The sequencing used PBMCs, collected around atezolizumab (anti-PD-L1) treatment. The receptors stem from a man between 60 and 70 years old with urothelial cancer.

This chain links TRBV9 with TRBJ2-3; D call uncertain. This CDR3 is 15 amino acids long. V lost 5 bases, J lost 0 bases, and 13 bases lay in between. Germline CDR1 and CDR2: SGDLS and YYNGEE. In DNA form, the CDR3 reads TGTGCCAGCAGGGTTGGCGGCCTTAGCACAGATACGCAGTATTTT. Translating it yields CASRVGGLSTDTQYF.

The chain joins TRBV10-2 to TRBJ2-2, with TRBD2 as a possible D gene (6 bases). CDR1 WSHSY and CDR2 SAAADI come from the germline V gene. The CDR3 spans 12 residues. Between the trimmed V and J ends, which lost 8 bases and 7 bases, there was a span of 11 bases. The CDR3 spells CASGTGVGELFF. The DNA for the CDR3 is TGCGCCAGCGGGACGGGGGTCGGGGAGCTGTTTTTT.

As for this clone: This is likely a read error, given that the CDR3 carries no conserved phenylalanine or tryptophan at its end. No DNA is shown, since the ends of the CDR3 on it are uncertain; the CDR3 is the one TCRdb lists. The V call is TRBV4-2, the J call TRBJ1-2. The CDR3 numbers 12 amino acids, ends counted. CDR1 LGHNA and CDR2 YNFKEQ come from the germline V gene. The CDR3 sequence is CASSQDRRPGGA.

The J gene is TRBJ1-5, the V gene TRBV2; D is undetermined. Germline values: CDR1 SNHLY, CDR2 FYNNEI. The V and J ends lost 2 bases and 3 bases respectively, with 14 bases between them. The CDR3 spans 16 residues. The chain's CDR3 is CASSEFRRVYNQPQHF. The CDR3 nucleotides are TGTGCCAGCAGTGAATTCAGGCGGGTCTACAATCAGCCCCAGCATTTT.

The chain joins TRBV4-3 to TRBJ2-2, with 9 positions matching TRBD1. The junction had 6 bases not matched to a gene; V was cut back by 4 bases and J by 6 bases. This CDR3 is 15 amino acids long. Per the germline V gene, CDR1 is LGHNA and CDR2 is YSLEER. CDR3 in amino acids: CASSRTGEVAGELFF. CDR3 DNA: TGCGCCAGCAGCCGGACAGGGGAGGTCGCCGGGGAGCTGTTTTTT.

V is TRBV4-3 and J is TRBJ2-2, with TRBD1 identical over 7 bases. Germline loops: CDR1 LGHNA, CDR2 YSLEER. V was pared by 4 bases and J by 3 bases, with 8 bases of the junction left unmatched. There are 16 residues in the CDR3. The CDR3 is CASSPAGTVYTGELFF. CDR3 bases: TGCGCCAGCAGCCCAGCCGGGACAGTATACACCGGGGAGCTGTTTTTT.

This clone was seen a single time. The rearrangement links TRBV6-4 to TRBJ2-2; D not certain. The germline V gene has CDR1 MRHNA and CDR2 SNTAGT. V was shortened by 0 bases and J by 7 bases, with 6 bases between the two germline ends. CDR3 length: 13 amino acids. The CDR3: CASSDSFGGELFF. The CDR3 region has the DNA TGTGCCAGCAGTGACTCTTTCGGCGGGGAGCTGTTTTTT.

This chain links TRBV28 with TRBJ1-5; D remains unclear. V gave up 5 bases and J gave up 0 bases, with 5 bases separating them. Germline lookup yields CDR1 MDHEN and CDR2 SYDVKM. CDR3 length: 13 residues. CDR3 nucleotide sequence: TGTGCCAGCAGTCAGTATAGCAATCAGCCCCAGCATTTT. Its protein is CASSQYSNQPQHF.

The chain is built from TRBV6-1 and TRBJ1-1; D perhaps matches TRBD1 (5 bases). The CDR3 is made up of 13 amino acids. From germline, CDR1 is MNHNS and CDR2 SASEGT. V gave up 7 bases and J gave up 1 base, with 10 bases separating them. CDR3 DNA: TGTGCCAGCATTCTAGACAGGAACACTGAAGCTTTCTTT. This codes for CASILDRNTEAFF.

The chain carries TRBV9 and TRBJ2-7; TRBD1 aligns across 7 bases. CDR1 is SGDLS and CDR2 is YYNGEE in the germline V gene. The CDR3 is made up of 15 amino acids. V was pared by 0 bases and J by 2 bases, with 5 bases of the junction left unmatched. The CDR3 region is CASSVGDRSPYEQYF. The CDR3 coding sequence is TGTGCCAGCAGCGTAGGGGACAGAAGCCCCTACGAGCAGTACTTC.

Here the CDR3 DNA reads TGTGCCAGCACTGCGGACAGGGAGGGAGAAAAACTGTTTTTT. Translating gives CASTADREGEKLFF. The rearrangement links TRBV2 to TRBJ1-4, with 8 bases matching TRBD1. Germline-derived CDR1 and CDR2 are SNHLY and FYNNEI. The CDR3 runs to 14 residues. Trimming took 7 bases from V and 8 from J; bases not matched to a gene: 9.

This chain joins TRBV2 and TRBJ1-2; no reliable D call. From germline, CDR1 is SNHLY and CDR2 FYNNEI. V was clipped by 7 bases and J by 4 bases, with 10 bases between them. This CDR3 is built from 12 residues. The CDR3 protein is CASTPEGYGYTF. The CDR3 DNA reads TGTGCCAGCACCCCAGAGGGCTATGGCTACACCTTC.

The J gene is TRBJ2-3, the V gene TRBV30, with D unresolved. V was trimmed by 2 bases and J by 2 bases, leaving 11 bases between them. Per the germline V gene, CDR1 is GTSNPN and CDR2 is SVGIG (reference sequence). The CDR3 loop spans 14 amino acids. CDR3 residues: CAWSKQPITDTQYF. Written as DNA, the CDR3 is TGTGCCTGGAGTAAACAGCCTATCACAGATACGCAGTATTTT. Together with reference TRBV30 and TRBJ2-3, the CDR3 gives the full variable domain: SQTIHQWPATLVQPVGSPLSLECTVEGTSNPNLYWYRQAAGRGLQLLFYSVGIGQISSEVPQNLSASRPQDRQFILSSKKLLLSDSGFYLCAWSKQPITDTQYFGPGTRLTVL.

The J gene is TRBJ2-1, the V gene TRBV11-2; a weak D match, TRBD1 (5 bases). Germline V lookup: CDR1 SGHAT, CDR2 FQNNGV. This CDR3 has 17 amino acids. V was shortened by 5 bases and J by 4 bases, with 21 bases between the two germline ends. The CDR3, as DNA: TGTGCCAGCAGCGGACCCCAGGGCACTATATATTACAATGAGCAGTTCTTC. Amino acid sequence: CASSGPQGTIYYNEQFF.

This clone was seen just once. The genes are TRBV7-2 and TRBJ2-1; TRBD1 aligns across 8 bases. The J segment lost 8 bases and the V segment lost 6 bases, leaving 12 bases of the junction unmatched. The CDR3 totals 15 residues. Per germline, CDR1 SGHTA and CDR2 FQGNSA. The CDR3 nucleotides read TGTGCCAGCAGTCGGCTCGGCACAGGGGGATATGAGCAGTTCTTC. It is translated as CASSRLGTGGYEQFF.

The CDR3 loop is CASNDRSAGNQPQHF. CDR3 bases: TGTGCCAGTAATGACAGGTCTGCGGGCAATCAGCCCCAGCATTTT. The gene calls are TRBV19 and TRBJ1-5, with a possible D match to TRBD1 (6 bases). V lost 7 bases and J 2 bases, leaving 15 bases between the germline ends. The CDR3 contains 15 residues. The germline gives CDR1 LNHDA, CDR2 SQIVND (reference sequence).

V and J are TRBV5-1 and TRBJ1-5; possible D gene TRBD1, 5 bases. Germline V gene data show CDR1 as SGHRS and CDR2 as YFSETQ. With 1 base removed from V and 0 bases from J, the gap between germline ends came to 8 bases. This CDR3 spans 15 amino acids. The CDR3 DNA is TGCGCCAGCAGCTTGTGGGGCGATAGCAATCAGCCCCAGCATTTT. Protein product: CASSLWGDSNQPQHF.

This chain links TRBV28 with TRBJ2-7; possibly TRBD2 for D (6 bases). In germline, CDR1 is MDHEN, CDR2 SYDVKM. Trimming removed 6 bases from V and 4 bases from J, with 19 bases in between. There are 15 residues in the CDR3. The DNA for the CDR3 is TGTGCCAGCAGCTCCCCGGCTAGCGCCCGATACGAGCAGTACTTC. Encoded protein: CASSSPASARYEQYF.

The CDR3 nucleotides read TGTGCCAGCAGCCTTACCGGGGGGGGCCAAGAGACCCAGTACTTC. Its translation: CASSLTGGGQETQYF. The chain carries TRBV7-3 and TRBJ2-5; 8 bases line up with TRBD2. The trim removed 5 bases at V and 1 base at J, leaving 6 bases unmatched. Germline V gene data show CDR1 as SGHTA and CDR2 as FQGTGA. This CDR3 contains 15 residues.

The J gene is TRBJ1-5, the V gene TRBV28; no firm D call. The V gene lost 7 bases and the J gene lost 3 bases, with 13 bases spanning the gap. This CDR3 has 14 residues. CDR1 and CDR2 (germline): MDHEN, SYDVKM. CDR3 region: CASKFTGSNQPQHF. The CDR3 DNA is TGTGCCAGCAAATTTACGGGATCCAATCAGCCCCAGCATTTT. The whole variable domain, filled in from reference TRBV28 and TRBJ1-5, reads DVKVTQSSRYLVKRTGEKVFLECVQDMDHENMFWYRQDPGLGLRLIYFSYDVKMKEKGDIPEGYSVSREKKERFSLILESASTNQTSMYLCASKFTGSNQPQHFGDGTRLSIL.

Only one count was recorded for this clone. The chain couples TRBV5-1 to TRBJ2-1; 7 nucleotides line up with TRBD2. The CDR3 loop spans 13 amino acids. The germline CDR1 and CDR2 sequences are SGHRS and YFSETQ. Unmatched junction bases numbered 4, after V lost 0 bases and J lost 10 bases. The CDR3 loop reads CASSLVPGGEQFF. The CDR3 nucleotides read TGCGCCAGCAGCTTGGTTCCGGGGGGAGAGCAGTTCTTC.

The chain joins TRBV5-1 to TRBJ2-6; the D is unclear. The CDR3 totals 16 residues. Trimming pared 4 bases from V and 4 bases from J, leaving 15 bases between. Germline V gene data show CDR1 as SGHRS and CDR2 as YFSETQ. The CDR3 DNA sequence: TGCGCCAGCAGCCCCTTTTTGGTGGCCGGGGCCAACGTCCTGACTTTC. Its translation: CASSPFLVAGANVLTF. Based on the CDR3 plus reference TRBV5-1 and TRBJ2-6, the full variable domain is KAGVTQTPRYLIKTRGQQVTLSCSPISGHRSVSWYQQTPGQGLQFLFEYFSETQRNKGNFPGRFSGRQFSNSRSEMNVSTLELGDSALYLCASSPFLVAGANVLTFGAGSRLTVL.

The CDR3 loop is CASSEEGYNEQYF. The CDR3 DNA reads TGTGCCAGCAGTGAGGAGGGGTACAACGAGCAGTACTTC. The V and J genes are TRBV25-1 and TRBJ2-7, with D possibly TRBD2 on 6 matching bases. This CDR3 spans 13 amino acids. V gave up 3 bases and J gave up 5 bases, with 11 bases separating them. Germline assignment: CDR1 MGHDK and CDR2 SYGVNS.

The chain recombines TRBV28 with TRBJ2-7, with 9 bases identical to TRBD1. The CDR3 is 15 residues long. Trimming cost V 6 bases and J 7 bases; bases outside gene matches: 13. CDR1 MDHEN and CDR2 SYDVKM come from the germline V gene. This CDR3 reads CASRERRTGVREQYF. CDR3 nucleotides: TGTGCCAGCAGGGAAAGAAGGACAGGGGTCAGGGAGCAGTACTTC.

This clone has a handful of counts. CDR3 bases: TGTGCCAGTGGGGCCGGCGGCAATCAGCCCCAGCATTTT. Its protein product is CASGAGGNQPQHF. This chain links TRBV28 with TRBJ1-5; possible D gene TRBD1, 5 bases. Germline CDR1 is MDHEN and CDR2 is SYDVKM. There are 13 residues in the CDR3. Trimming stripped 9 bases from V and 2 bases from J, with 11 bases between.

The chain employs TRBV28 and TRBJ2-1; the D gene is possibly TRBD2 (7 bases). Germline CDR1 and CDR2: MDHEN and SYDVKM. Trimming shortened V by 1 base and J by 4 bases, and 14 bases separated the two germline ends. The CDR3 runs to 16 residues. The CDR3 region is CASSLLGGAGYNEQFF. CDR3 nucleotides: TGTGCCAGCAGTTTATTAGGGGGGGCCGGTTACAATGAGCAGTTCTTC.

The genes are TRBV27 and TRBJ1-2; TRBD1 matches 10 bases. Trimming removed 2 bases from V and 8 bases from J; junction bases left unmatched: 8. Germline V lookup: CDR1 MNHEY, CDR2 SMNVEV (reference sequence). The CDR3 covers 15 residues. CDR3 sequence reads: CASSLAPSGQGGYTF. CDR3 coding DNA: TGTGCCAGCAGTTTAGCCCCCTCGGGACAGGGGGGCTACACCTTC.

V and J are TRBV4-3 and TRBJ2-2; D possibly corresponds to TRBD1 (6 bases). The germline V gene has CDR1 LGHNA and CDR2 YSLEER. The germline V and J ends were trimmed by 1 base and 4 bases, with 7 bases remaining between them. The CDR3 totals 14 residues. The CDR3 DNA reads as TGCGCCAGCAGCCAAGTCAGGGGCACCGGGGAGCTGTTTTTT. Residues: CASSQVRGTGELFF.

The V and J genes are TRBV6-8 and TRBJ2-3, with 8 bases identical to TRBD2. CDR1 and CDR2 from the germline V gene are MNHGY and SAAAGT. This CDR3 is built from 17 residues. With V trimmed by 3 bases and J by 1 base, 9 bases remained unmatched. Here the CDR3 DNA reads TGTGCCAGCAGTTATCGGGGACTAGGATGGGGCACAGATACGCAGTATTTT. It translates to CASSYRGLGWGTDTQYF.